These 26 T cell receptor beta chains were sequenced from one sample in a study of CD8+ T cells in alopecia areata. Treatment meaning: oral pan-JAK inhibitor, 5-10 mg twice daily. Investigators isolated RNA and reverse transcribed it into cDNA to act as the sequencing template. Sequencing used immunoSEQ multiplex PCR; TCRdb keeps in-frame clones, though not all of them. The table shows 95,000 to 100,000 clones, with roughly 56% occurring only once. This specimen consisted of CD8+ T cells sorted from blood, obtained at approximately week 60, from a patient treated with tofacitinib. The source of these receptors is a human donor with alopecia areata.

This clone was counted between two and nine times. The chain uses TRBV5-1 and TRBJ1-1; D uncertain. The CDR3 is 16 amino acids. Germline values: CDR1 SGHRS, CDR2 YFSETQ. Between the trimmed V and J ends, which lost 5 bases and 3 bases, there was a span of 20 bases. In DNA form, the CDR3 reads TGCGCCAGCAGTCCAGACTACACAAATAAGGACACTGAAGCTTTCTTT. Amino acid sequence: CASSPDYTNKDTEAFF.

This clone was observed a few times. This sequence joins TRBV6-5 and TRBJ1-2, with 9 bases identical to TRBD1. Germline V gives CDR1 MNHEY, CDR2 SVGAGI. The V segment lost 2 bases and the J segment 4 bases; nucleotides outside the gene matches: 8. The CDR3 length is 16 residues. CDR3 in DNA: TGTGCCAGCAGTTACGGTACAGGGGGCAGAATCTATGGCTACACCTTC. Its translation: CASSYGTGGRIYGYTF.

Here the CDR3 reads CASRGLQSYEQYF. CDR3 nucleotide sequence: TGTGCCAGTAGAGGACTCCAATCCTACGAGCAGTACTTC. The chain employs TRBV19 and TRBJ2-7; a possible D gene is TRBD2 (5 bases). Germline V gene sequence: CDR1 LNHDA, CDR2 SQIVND (reference sequence). Trimming shortened V by 6 bases and J by 1 base, and 10 bases separated the two germline ends. The CDR3 is 13 residues long.

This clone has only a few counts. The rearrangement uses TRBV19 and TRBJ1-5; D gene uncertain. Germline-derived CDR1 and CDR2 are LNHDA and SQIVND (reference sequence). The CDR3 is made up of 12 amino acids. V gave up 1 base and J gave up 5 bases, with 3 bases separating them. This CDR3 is CASSIADQPQHF. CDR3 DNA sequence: TGTGCCAGTAGTATAGCGGATCAGCCCCAGCATTTT. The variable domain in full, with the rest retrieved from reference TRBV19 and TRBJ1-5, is DGGITQSPKYLFRKEGQNVTLSCEQNLNHDAMYWYRQDPGQGLRLIYYSQIVNDFQKGDIAEGYSVSREKKESFPLTVTSAQKNPTAFYLCASSIADQPQHFGDGTRLSIL.

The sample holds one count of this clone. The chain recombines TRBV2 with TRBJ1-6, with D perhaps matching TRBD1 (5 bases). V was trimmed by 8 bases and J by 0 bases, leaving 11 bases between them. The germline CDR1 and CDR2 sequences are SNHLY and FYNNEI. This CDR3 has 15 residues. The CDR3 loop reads CASGHPSSYNSPLHF. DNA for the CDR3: TGTGCCAGCGGACACCCGAGCTCCTATAATTCACCCCTCCACTTT.

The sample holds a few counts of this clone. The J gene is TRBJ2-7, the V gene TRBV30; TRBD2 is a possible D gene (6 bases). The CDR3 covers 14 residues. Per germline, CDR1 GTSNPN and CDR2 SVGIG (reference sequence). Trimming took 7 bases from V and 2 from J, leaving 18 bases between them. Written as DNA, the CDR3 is TGTGCCTTGGGACTCTCTAGCCGCCCCTACGAGCAGTACTTC. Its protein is CALGLSSRPYEQYF.

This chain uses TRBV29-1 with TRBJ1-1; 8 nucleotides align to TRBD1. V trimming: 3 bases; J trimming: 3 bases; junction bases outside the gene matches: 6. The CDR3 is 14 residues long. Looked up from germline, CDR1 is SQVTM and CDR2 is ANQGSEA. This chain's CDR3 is CSVDRGQWDTEAFF. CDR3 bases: TGCAGCGTTGACAGGGGGCAGTGGGACACTGAAGCTTTCTTT.

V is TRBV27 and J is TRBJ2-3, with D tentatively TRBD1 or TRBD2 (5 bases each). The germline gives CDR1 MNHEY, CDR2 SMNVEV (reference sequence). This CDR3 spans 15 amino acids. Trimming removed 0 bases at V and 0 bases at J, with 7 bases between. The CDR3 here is CASSLSEGSTDTQYF. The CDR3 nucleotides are TGTGCCAGCAGTTTATCTGAGGGGAGCACAGATACGCAGTATTTT.

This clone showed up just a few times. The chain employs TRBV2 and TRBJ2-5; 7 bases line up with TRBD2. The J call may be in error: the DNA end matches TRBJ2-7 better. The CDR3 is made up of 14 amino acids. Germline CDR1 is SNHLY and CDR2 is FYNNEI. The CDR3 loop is CASSPGDYFYEQYF. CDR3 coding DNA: TGTGCCAGCAGTCCTGGGGACTACTTCTACGAGCAGTACTTC.

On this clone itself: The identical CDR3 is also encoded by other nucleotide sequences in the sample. This CDR3 is CASSPGGETQYF. In DNA form, the CDR3 reads TGTGCCAGCAGCCCCGGGGGGGAGACCCAGTACTTC. The chain carries TRBV6-5 and TRBJ2-5, with 7 bases identical to TRBD2. V lost 6 bases, J lost 5 bases, and 3 bases stayed unmatched. From germline, CDR1 is MNHEY and CDR2 SVGAGI. This CDR3 spans 12 amino acids.

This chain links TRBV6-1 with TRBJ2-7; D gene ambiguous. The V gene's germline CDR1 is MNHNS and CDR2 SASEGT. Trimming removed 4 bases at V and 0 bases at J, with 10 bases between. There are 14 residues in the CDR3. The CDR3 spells CASSGRTFSYEQYF. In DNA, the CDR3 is TGTGCCAGCAGTGGACGAACATTCTCCTACGAGCAGTACTTC.

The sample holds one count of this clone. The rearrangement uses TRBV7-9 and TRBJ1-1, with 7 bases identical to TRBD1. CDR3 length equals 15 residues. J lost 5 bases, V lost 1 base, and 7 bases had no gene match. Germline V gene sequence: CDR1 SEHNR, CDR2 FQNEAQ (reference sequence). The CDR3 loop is CASSLETGSGTEAFF. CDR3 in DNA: TGTGCCAGCAGCTTAGAGACAGGGAGTGGGACTGAAGCTTTCTTT. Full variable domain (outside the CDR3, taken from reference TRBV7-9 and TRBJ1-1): DTGVSQNPRHKITKRGQNVTFRCDPISEHNRLYWYRQTLGQGPEFLTYFQNEAQLEKSRLLSDRFSAERPKGSFSTLEIQRTEQGDSAMYLCASSLETGSGTEAFFGQGTRLTVV.

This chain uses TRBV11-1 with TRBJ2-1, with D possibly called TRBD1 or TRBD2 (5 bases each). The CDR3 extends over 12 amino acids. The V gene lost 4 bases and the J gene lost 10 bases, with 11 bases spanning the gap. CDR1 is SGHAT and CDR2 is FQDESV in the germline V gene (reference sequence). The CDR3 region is CASSSGRSEQFF. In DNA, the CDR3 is TGTGCCAGCAGCTCGGGACGGTCCGAGCAGTTCTTC.

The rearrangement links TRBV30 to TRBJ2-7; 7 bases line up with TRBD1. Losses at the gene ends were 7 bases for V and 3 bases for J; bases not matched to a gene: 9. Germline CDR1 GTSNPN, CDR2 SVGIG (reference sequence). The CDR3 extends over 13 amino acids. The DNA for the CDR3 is TGTGCCTCGACAGGGTCGGTTGACTACGAGCAGTACTTC. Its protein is CASTGSVDYEQYF.

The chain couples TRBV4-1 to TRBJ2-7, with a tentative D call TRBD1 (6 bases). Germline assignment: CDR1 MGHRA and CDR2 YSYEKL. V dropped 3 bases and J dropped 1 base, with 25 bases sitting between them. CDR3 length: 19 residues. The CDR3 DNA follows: TGCGCCAGCAGCCACAGGAATCTAAGGGGCCCAAGGGGGTCCTACGAGCAGTACTTC. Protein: CASSHRNLRGPRGSYEQYF.

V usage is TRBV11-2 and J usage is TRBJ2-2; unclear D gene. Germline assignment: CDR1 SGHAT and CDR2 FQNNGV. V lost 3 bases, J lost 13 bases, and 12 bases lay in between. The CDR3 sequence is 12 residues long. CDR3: CASSFTVLGLFF. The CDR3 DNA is TGTGCCAGCAGCTTCACCGTCTTGGGGCTGTTTTTT.

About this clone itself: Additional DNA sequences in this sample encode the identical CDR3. The CDR3 region has the DNA TGTGCCAGCAGCTTAGGTTCCTACGAGCAGTACTTC. It translates to CASSLGSYEQYF. The V and J genes are TRBV7-9 and TRBJ2-7; D not resolved. Trimming pared 1 base from V and 1 base from J, leaving 2 bases between. The CDR3 consists of 12 residues. Germline values: CDR1 SEHNR, CDR2 FQNEAQ (reference sequence).

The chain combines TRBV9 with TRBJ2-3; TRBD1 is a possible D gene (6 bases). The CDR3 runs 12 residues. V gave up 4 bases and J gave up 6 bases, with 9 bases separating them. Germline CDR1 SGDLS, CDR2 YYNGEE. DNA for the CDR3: TGTGCCAGCAGCCGTAGGGGGGATACGCAGTATTTT. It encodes CASSRRGDTQYF.

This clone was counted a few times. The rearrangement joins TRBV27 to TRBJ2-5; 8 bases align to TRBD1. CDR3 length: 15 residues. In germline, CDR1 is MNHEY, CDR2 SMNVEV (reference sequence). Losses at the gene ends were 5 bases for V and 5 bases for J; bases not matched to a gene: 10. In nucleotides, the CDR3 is TGTGCCAGCAGTGTCAGGGGGCGAACTCGCGAGACCCAGTACTTC. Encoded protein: CASSVRGRTRETQYF.

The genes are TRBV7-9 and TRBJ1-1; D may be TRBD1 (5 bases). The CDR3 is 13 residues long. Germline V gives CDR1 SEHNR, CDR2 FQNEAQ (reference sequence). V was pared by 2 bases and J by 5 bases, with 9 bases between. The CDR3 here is CASSLQGLTEAFF. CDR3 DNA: TGTGCCAGCAGCTTACAGGGCTTGACTGAAGCTTTCTTT.

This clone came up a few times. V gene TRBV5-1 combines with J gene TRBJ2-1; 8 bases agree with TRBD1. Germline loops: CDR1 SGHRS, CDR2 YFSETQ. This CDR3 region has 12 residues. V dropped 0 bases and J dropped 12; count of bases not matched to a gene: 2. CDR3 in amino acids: CASSLVGTGQFF. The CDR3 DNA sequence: TGCGCCAGCAGCTTGGTCGGGACAGGGCAGTTCTTC.

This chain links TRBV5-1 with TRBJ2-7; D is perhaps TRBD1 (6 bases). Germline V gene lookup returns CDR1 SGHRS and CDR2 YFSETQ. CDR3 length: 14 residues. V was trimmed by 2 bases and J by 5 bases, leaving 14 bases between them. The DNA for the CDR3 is TGCGCCAGCAGCTTCTCCTCCAGGGGAAACGAGCAGTACTTC. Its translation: CASSFSSRGNEQYF.

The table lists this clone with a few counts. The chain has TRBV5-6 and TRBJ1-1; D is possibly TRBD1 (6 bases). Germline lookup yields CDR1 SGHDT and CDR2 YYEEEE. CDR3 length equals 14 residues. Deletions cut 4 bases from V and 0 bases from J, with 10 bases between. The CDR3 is CASSIGQMNTEAFF. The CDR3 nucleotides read TGTGCCAGCAGCATCGGACAGATGAACACTGAAGCTTTCTTT.

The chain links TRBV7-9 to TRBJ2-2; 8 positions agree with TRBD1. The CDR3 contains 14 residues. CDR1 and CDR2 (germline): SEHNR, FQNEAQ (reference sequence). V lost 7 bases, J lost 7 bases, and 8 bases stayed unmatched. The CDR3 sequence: CASIRTGLVGELFF. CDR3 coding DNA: TGTGCCAGCATCCGGACAGGGCTTGTCGGGGAGCTGTTTTTT.

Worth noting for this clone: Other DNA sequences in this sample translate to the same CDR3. CDR3 sequence reads: CASSQGQGAYEQYF. The CDR3 coding sequence is TGCGCCAGCAGCCAAGGCCAGGGGGCGTACGAGCAGTACTTC. This rearrangement joins TRBV4-1 to TRBJ2-7, with TRBD1 matching 8 bases. Per germline, CDR1 MGHRA and CDR2 YSYEKL. With 1 base clipped from V and 4 bases from J, the junction kept 3 bases outside the gene matches. CDR3 length: 14 residues.

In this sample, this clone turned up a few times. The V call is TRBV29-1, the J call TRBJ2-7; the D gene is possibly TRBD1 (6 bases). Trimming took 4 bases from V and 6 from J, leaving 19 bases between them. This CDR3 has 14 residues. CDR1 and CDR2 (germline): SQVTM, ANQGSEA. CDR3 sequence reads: CSVVPAGVSTEQYF. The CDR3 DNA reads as TGCAGCGTTGTCCCGGCAGGGGTGTCCACCGAGCAGTACTTC.